Within the sample, the clone carrying this T cell receptor (beta chain) is medium-sized. The antigen is not known. The sample belongs to a study of OX40 agonist ivuxolimab in advanced cancers. Study-level points and caveats: Among expanded peripheral T cells, antigen specificity went undetermined.

Per the germline V gene, CDR1 is SGDLS and CDR2 is YYNGEE. This CDR3 is built from 15 residues. Trimming removed 4 bases at V and 0 bases at J, with 12 bases between. The repertoire was sequenced with immunoSEQ multiplex PCR; TCRdb's copy has only in-frame clones and lacks some. Of roughly 18,000 clones listed, 55% to 80% are singletons. The starting material was CD4+ or CD8+ T cells sorted from blood, obtained in a trial of the OX40 agonist ivuxolimab. This receptor was taken from an adult with an advanced solid tumor such as melanoma, head and neck, liver or kidney cancer. The chain links TRBV9 to TRBJ2-3, with a possible D match to TRBD1 (6 bases). CDR3 sequence: CASSPGVGSTDTQYF. The CDR3 nucleotides read TGTGCCAGCAGCCCAGGGGTCGGTAGCACAGATACGCAGTATTTT.